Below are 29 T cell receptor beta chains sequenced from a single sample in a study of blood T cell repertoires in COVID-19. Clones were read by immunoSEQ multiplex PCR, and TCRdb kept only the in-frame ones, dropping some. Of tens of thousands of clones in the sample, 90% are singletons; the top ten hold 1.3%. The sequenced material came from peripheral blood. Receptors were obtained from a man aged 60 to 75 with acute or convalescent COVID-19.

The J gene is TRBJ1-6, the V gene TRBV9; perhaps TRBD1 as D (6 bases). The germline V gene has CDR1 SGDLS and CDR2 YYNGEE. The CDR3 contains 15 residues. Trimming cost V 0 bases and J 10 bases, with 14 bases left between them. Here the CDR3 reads CASSVALGGVSPLHF. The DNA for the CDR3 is TGTGCCAGCAGCGTAGCTCTAGGGGGAGTCTCACCCCTCCACTTT.

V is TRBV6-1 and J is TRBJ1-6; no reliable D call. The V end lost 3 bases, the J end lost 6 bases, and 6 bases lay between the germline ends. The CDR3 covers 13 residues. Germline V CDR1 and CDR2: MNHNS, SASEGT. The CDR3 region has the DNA TGTGCCAGCAGTGACAGGTTTAATTCACCCCTCCACTTT. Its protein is CASSDRFNSPLHF.

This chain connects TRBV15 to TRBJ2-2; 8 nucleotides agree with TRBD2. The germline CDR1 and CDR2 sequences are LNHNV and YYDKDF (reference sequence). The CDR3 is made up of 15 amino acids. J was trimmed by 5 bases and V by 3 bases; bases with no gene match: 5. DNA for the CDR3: TGTGCCACCAGCAGGGGACTAGTGGGGACCGGGGAGCTGTTTTTT. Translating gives CATSRGLVGTGELFF.

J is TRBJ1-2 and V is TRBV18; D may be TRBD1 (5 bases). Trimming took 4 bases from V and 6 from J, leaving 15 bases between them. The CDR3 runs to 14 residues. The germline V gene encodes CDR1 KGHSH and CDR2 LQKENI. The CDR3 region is CASSLSTQDHGYTF. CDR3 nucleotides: TGTGCCAGCTCACTTTCAACACAGGACCATGGCTACACCTTC.

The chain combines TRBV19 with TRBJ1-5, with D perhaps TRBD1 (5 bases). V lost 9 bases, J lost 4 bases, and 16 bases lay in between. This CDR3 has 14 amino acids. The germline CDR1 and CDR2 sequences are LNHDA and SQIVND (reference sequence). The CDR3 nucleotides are TGTGCCAGCACGGGTCAGGGTGGAAATCAGCCCCAGCATTTT. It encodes CASTGQGGNQPQHF.

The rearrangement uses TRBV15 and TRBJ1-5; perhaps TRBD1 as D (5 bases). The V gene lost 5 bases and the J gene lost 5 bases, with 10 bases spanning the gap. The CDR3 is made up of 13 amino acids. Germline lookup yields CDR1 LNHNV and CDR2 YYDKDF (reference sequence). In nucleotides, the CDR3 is TGTGCCACCAGCTGGGGGGGGGATCAGCCCCAGCATTTT. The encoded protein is CATSWGGDQPQHF.

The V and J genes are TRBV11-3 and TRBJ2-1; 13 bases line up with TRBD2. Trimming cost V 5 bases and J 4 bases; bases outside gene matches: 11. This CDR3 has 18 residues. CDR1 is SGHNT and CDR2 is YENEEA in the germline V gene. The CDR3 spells CASSNRTSGGLVYNEQFF. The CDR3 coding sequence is TGTGCCAGCAGCAACAGGACTAGCGGGGGACTTGTATACAATGAGCAGTTCTTC. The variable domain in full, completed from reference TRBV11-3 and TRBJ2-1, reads EAGVVQSPRYKIIEKKQPVAFWCNPISGHNTLYWYLQNLGQGPELLIRYENEEAVDDSQLPKDRFSAERLKGVDSTLKIQPAELGDSAVYLCASSNRTSGGLVYNEQFFGPGTRLTVL.

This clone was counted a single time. The CDR3 here is CASSLGGSGNQPQHF. The CDR3 region has the DNA TGTGCCAGCAGTCTAGGGGGTTCGGGCAATCAGCCCCAGCATTTT. The chain has TRBV6-6 and TRBJ1-5, with D possibly matching TRBD1 (6 bases). This CDR3 comprises 15 residues. Trimming took 5 bases from V and 2 from J, leaving 13 bases between them. Germline V gives CDR1 MNHNY, CDR2 SVGAGI (reference sequence).

CDR3 residues: CASSLTGARTEAFF. Here the CDR3 DNA reads TGTGCCAGCAGTTTGACAGGGGCGCGGACTGAAGCTTTCTTT. The chain uses TRBV27 and TRBJ1-1; 8 bases fit TRBD1. The CDR3 consists of 14 residues. Germline loops: CDR1 MNHEY, CDR2 SMNVEV (reference sequence). The junction had 5 bases not matched to a gene; V was cut back by 3 bases and J by 5 bases.

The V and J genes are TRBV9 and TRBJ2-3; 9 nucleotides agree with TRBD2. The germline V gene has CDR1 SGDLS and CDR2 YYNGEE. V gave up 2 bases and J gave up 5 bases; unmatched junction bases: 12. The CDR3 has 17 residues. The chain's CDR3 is CASSVSASGDFKDTQYF. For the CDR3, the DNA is TGTGCCAGCAGCGTTTCGGCTAGCGGGGACTTCAAAGATACGCAGTATTTT.

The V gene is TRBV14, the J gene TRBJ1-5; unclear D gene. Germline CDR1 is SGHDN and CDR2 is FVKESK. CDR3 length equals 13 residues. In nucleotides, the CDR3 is TGTGTACAAGGGAGGTTCGCGAATCAGCCCCAGCATTTT. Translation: CVQGRFANQPQHF. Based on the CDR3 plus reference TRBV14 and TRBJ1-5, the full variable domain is EAGVTQFPSHSVIEKGQTVTLRCDPISGHDNLYWYRRVMGKEIKFLLHFVKESKQDESGMPNNRFLAERTGGTYSTLKVQPAELEDSGVYFCVQGRFANQPQHFGDGTRLSIL.

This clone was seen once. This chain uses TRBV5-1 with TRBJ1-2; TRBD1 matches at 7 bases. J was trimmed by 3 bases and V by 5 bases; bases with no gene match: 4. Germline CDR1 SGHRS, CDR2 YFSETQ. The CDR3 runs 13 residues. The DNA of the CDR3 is TGCGCCAGCAGGACAGGGCCGGACTATGGCTACACCTTC. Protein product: CASRTGPDYGYTF.

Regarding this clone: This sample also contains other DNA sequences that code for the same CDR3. CDR3 loop: CASSLSRGEAFF. Here the CDR3 DNA reads TGCGCCAGCAGCTTGTCCAGGGGTGAAGCTTTCTTT. V usage is TRBV5-1 and J usage is TRBJ1-1, with D tentatively TRBD1 (6 bases). V shed 1 base and J shed 7 bases, with 8 bases lying between them. The CDR3 contains 12 residues. Germline CDR1 and CDR2: SGHRS and YFSETQ.

CDR3 sequence: CASDFGGYEQYF. In DNA, the CDR3 is TGTGCCAGCGATTTTGGCGGTTACGAGCAGTACTTC. The genes are TRBV5-6 and TRBJ2-7; D call uncertain. This CDR3 is built from 12 residues. Per the germline V gene, CDR1 is SGHDT and CDR2 is YYEEEE. V was cut by 7 bases and J by 4 bases, with 12 bases left in between.

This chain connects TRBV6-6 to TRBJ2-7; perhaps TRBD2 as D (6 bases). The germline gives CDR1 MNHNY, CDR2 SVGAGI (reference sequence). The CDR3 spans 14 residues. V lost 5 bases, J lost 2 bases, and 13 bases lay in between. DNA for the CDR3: TGTGCCAGCAGTGGGACTCAGGGCACCTACGAGCAGTACTTC. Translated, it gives CASSGTQGTYEQYF.

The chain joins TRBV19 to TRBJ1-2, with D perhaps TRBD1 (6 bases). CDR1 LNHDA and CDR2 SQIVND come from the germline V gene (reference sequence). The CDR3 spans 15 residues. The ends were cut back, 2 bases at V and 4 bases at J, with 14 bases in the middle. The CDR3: CASSIRTEPIYGYTF. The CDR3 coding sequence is TGTGCCAGTAGTATACGGACAGAACCAATCTATGGCTACACCTTC.

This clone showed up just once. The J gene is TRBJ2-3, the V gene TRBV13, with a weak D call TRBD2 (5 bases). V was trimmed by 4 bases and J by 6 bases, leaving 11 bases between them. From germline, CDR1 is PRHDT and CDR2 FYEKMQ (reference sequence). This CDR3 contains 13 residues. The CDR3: CASSSMAGDTQYF. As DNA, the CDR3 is TGTGCCAGCAGCTCCATGGCGGGTGATACGCAGTATTTT.

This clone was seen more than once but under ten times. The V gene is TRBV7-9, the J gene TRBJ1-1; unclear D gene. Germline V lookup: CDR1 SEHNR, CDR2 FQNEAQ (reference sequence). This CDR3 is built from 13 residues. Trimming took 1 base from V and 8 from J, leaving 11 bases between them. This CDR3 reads CASSLEGGIEAFF. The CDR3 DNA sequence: TGTGCCAGCAGCTTAGAGGGAGGCATAGAAGCTTTCTTT.

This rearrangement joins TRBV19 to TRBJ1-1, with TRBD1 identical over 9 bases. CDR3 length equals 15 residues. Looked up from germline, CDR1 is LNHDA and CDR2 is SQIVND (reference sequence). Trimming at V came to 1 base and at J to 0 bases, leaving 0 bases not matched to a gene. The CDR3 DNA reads TGTGCCAGTAGTATAGGGGACAGGGTGAACACTGAAGCTTTCTTT. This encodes CASSIGDRVNTEAFF. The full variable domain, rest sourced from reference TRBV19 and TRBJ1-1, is DGGITQSPKYLFRKEGQNVTLSCEQNLNHDAMYWYRQDPGQGLRLIYYSQIVNDFQKGDIAEGYSVSREKKESFPLTVTSAQKNPTAFYLCASSIGDRVNTEAFFGQGTRLTVV.

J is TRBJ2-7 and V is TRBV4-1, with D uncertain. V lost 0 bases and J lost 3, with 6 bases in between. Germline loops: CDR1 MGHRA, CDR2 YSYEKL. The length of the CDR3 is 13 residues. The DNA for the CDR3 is TGCGCCAGCAGCCAAGAGTTGAGCTACGAGCAGTACTTC. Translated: CASSQELSYEQYF.

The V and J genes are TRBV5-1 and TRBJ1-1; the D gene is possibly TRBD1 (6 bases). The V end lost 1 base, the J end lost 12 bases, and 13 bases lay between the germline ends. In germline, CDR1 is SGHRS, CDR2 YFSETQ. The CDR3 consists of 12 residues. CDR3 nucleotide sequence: TGCGCCAGCAGCTTGACTACAGGGAAGTCTTTCTTT. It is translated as CASSLTTGKSFF.

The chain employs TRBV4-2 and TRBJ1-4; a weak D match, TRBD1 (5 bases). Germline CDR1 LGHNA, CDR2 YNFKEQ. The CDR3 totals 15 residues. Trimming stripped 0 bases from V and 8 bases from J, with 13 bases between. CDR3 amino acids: CASSQERAGGEKLFF. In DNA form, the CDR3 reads TGTGCCAGCAGCCAAGAGAGAGCCGGGGGGGAAAAACTGTTTTTT.

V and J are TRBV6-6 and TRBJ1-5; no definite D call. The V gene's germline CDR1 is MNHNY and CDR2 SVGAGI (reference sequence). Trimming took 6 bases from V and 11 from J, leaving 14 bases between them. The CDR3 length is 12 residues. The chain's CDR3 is CASSPNSVSQHF. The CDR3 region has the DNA TGTGCCAGCAGCCCGAATTCAGTTTCCCAGCATTTT.

The CDR3 region is CASSIGGVLNEKLFF. The CDR3 region has the DNA TGTGCCAGTAGTATAGGCGGGGTCCTTAATGAAAAACTGTTTTTT. The V and J genes are TRBV19 and TRBJ1-4; no reliable D call. The length of the CDR3 is 15 residues. Germline CDR1 and CDR2: LNHDA and SQIVND (reference sequence). V lost 1 base and J lost 4, with 10 bases in between.

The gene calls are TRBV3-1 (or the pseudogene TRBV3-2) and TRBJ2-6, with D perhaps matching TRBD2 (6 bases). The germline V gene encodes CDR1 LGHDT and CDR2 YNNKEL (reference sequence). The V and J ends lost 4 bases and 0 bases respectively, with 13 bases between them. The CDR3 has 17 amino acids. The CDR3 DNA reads TGTGCCAGCAGCCTTTGGGAGGTCCGCTCTGGGGCCAACGTCCTGACTTTC. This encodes CASSLWEVRSGANVLTF.

This CDR3 reads CASSSDRVNSPLHF. The CDR3 DNA is TGTGCCAGTAGTTCGGACAGGGTGAACTCACCCCTCCACTTT. This chain uses TRBV19 with TRBJ1-6; 8 bases match TRBD1. Trimming took 5 bases from V and 10 from J; bases not matched to a gene: 7. Per the germline V gene, CDR1 is LNHDA and CDR2 is SQIVND (reference sequence). The CDR3 consists of 14 residues.

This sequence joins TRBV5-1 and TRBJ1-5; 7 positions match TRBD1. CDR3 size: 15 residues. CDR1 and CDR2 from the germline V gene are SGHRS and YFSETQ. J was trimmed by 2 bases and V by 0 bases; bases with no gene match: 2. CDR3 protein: CASSLGQGGNQPQHF. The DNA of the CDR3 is TGCGCCAGCAGCTTGGGACAGGGAGGCAATCAGCCCCAGCATTTT.

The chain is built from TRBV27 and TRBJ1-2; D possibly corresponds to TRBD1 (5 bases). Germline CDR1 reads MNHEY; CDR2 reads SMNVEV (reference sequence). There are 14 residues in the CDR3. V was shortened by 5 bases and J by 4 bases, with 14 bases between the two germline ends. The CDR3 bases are TGTGCCAGCAGTCCCGGGTCCGGGGGCTATGGCTACACCTTC. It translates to CASSPGSGGYGYTF.

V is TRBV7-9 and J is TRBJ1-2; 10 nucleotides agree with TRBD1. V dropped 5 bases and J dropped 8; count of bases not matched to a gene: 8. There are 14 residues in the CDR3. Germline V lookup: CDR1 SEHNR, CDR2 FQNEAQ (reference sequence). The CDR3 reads CASSPGQGFDGYTF. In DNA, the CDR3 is TGTGCCAGCAGCCCGGGACAGGGGTTCGACGGCTACACCTTC. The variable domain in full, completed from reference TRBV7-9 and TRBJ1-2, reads DTGVSQNPRHKITKRGQNVTFRCDPISEHNRLYWYRQTLGQGPEFLTYFQNEAQLEKSRLLSDRFSAERPKGSFSTLEIQRTEQGDSAMYLCASSPGQGFDGYTFGSGTRLTVV.